These 17 T cell receptor beta chains share one sample of origin, sequenced in a study of T cells expressing NK-cell markers (dated by TCRdb to the early 2020s). Library preparation employed 5' RACE. For sequencing, an Illumina HiSeq 2000 was employed. TCRdb reprocessed the reads and provides one entry for every CDR3 protein sequence; no DNA is given. This specimen's table enumerates roughly 390,000 distinct CDR3 sequences. The ten biggest clones cover roughly a tenth of the sample. The specimen was blood T cells: a sorted CD56 or NKG2C T cell subset, CD4+ or CD8+ T cells, or bulk PBMC T cells (not recorded which). The receptors stem from a woman in her 50s in good health. Donor details come from another sample of the same person, matched by shared clones.

The chain joins TRBV4-1 to TRBJ1-2; TCRdb picks TRBD1, but there is no DNA to check that call. Per the germline V gene, CDR1 is MGHRA and CDR2 is YSYEKL. CDR3 size: 15 residues. The CDR3 reads CASSQGWTGNYGYTF.

The chain has TRBV11-3 and TRBJ2-2; TCRdb indicates TRBD2, and absent DNA this call remains unverified. Per germline, CDR1 SGHNT and CDR2 YENEEA. The CDR3 has 13 residues. CDR3: CASSLLAPGELFF.

This rearrangement joins TRBV15 to TRBJ1-6; TCRdb proposes TRBD1, but this gene call is untestable without DNA. CDR3 length equals 15 residues. Looked up from germline, CDR1 is LNHNV and CDR2 is YYDKDF (reference sequence). The CDR3 loop is CATSTDPGEHSPLHF.

The genes are TRBV2 and TRBJ2-2; TCRdb's assignment of TRBD2 cannot be checked, as there is no DNA. The CDR3 totals 15 residues. Germline lookup yields CDR1 SNHLY and CDR2 FYNNEI. CDR3 residues: CASSESGLAPGELFF.

The V call is TRBV5-1, the J call TRBJ2-5; the TCRdb D gene call, TRBD2, has no DNA to confirm it. Germline lookup yields CDR1 SGHRS and CDR2 YFSETQ. This CDR3 has 18 amino acids. CDR3 amino acids: CASSFRTSGRIGQETQYF.

The chain carries TRBV11-2 and TRBJ2-4; TCRdb's assignment of TRBD1 cannot be checked, as there is no DNA. The CDR3 runs 15 residues. Germline CDR1 reads SGHAT; CDR2 reads FQNNGV. The CDR3 is CASSLGSMGGPVQYF.

The chain has TRBV29-1 and TRBJ2-1; TCRdb names TRBD2, which stays unverified in the absence of DNA. The germline gives CDR1 SQVTM, CDR2 ANQGSEA. The CDR3 runs 14 residues. The CDR3 is CSSARLAVNNEQFF.

J is TRBJ2-2 and V is TRBV4-1. CDR1 MGHRA and CDR2 YSYEKL come from the germline V gene. The CDR3 length is 15 residues. This CDR3 reads CASSQEGQSSGELFF.

This chain uses TRBV12-3 or TRBV12-4 with TRBJ1-4; TCRdb picks TRBD1, but there is no DNA to check that call. This CDR3 has 16 amino acids. The chain's CDR3 is CASSLLSRQANEKLFF.

The chain joins TRBV4-1 to TRBJ2-2. CDR3 size: 13 residues. CDR1 and CDR2 (germline): MGHRA, YSYEKL. This CDR3 is CASSQYVTGELFF.

J is TRBJ1-1 and V is TRBV11-3; TCRdb reports TRBD1, a call that lacks DNA to check it against. CDR3 length equals 15 residues. Per the germline V gene, CDR1 is SGHNT and CDR2 is YENEEA. CDR3 protein: CASSSHEGRNTEAFF.

V is TRBV7-9 and J is TRBJ1-3. The germline CDR1 and CDR2 sequences are SEHNR and FQNEAQ (reference sequence). This CDR3 has 14 residues. The CDR3 region is CASSFGQLGNTIYF.

V usage is TRBV3-1 and J usage is TRBJ1-1; with no DNA, the TCRdb D assignment of TRBD1 cannot be verified. Germline V CDR1 and CDR2: LGHDT, YNNKEL (reference sequence). The CDR3 is 13 amino acids. This CDR3 reads CASSRNRGPGAFF.

CDR3 in amino acids: CASSIRDRVATEAFF. The chain couples TRBV19 to TRBJ1-1; no DNA is available, so the TRBD1 call from TCRdb remains unchecked. Per the germline V gene, CDR1 is LNHDA and CDR2 is SQIVND (reference sequence). There are 15 residues in the CDR3.

The chain links TRBV19 to TRBJ1-2. Germline V gene data show CDR1 as LNHDA and CDR2 as SQIVND (reference sequence). The CDR3 has 12 residues. The chain's CDR3 is CASSPTWVGYTF.

V is TRBV6-1 and J is TRBJ2-2. The germline CDR1 and CDR2 sequences are MNHNS and SASEGT. The CDR3 runs to 13 residues. CDR3: CAGSLWGTGELFF.

The gene calls are TRBV6-4 and TRBJ2-1; no DNA is available, so the TRBD1 call from TCRdb remains unchecked. The CDR3 is made up of 15 amino acids. Germline CDR1 is MRHNA and CDR2 is SNTAGT. CDR3: CASSPGGYDGNEQFF.